This T cell receptor beta chain emerged from a study of blood T cell repertoires in COVID-19. Study background: Donors in the United States, Italy and Spain gave samples during acute or convalescent COVID-19. Nucleic acid was either cDNA or gDNA, and it came from T cells, B-cell-depleted T cells, or PBMCs.

In the authors' workflow: From reference gene primer amplification, estimates of nucleated cell counts were derived. Generated by immunoSEQ multiplex PCR, the TCRdb table keeps only in-frame clones and is missing some. That table is the source of V, J and clone size, and D and trimming were worked out from the DNA. This sample has around 260,000 clones, with roughly 86% found just once. V was cut by 4 bases and J by 6 bases, with 9 bases left in between. This CDR3 spans 12 amino acids. Germline lookup yields CDR1 KGHSH and CDR2 LQKENI. The sample taken for sequencing was peripheral blood. This TCR was sampled from a man younger than 35 with active or convalescent COVID-19. V and J are TRBV18 and TRBJ1-1, with D perhaps matching TRBD1 (5 bases). The CDR3 region has the DNA TGTGCCAGCTCACTTCAGGGTGCTGAAGCTTTCTTT. It codes for CASSLQGAEAFF.